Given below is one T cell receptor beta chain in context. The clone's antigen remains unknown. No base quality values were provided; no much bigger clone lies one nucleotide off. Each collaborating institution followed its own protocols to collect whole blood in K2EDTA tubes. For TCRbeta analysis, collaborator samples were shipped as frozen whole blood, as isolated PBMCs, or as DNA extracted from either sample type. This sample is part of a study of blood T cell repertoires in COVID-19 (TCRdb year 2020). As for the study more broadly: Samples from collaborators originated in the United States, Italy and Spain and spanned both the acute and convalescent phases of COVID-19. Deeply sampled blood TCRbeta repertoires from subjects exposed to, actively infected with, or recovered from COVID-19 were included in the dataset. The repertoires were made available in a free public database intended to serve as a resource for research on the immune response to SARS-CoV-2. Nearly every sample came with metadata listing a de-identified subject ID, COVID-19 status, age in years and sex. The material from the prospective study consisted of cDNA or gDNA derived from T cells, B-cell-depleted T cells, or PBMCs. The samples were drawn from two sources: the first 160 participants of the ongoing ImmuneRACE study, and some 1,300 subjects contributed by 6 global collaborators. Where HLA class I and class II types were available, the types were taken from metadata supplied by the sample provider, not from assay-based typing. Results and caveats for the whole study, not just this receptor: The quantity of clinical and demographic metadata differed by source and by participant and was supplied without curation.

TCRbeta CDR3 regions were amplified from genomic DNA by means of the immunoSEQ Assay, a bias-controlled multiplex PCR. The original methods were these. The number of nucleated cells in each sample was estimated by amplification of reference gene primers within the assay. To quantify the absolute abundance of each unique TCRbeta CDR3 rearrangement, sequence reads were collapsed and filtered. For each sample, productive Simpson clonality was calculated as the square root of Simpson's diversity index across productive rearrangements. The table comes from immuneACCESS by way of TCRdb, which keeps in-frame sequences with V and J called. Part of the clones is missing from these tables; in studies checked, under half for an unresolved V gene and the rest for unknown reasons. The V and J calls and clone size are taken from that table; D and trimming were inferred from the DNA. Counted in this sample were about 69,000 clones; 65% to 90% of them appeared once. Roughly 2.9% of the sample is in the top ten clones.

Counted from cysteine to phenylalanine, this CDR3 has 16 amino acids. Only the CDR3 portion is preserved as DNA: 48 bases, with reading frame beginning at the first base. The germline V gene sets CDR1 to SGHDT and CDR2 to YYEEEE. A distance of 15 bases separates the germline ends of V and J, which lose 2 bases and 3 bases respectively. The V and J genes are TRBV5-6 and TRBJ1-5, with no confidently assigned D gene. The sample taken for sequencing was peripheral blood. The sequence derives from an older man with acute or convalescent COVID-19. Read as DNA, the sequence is TGTGCCAGCAGCTTACGCTCGTGGCGGGACAATCAGCCCCAGCATTTT. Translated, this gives CASSLRSWRDNQPQHF.